Listed below are T cell receptor beta chains from one sample, sequenced in a study of CD8+CD57+ T cells in acquired aplastic anemia. TCRdb reprocessed the reads via MiXCR and lists one record per CDR3 protein. The sample has 200,000 to 250,000 distinct CDR3 sequences; over 60% are singletons. Sequenced: sorted CD4+, CD8+, or CD8+CD57+ T cells (not recorded which) from PBMCs. All receptors derive from a human donor in good health. Both conserved end residues are part of each CDR3. The D gene is left open where the match is weak. The size of a clone is reported for some rows only, either as once, few or many, or as a class for expanded clones.

abundance	d_gene	j_gene	v_gene	CDR3aa	CDR3nt
-	-	TRBJ2-2	TRBV24-1	CATSDRTGQRHGELFF	TGTGCCACCAGTGACCGTACGGGACAAAGGCACGGGGAGCTGTTTTTT
-	-	TRBJ2-1	TRBV5-1	CASSGEVGNEQFF	TGCGCCAGCAGCGGGGAGGTGGGCAATGAGCAGTTCTTC
-	-	TRBJ1-2	TRBV9	CASNSQGDRWDYGYTF	TGTGCCAGCAACTCACAGGGTGATCGTTGGGACTATGGCTACACCTTC
few	-	TRBJ2-5	TRBV5-4	CASSPGGQETQYF	TGTGCCAGCAGCCCCGGGGGCCAAGAGACCCAGTACTTC
few	TRBD1	TRBJ1-5	TRBV12-3/TRBV12-4	CASGLGQGRQPQHF	TGTGCTAGTGGTTTGGGACAGGGAAGACAGCCCCAGCATTTT
-	-	TRBJ2-7	TRBV24-1	CATSDLRERTYEQYF	TGTGCCACCAGTGATTTGCGGGAGCGAACCTACGAGCAGTACTTC
-	-	TRBJ2-1	TRBV7-9	CASSSSGANEQFF	TGTGCCAGCAGCTCCTCAGGGGCAAATGAGCAGTTCTTC
many	TRBD1	TRBJ2-7	TRBV10-3	CAISESDRAHEQYF	TGTGCCATCAGTGAGTCAGACAGGGCCCACGAGCAGTACTTC
-	-	TRBJ2-7	TRBV20-1	CSASTPGHSSYEQYF	TGCAGTGCTAGTACCCCGGGACACAGCTCCTACGAGCAGTACTTC
many	TRBD2	TRBJ2-1	TRBV19	CASSTGLAIYNEQFF	TGTGCCAGTAGTACAGGACTAGCGATCTACAATGAGCAGTTCTTC
-	-	TRBJ2-3	TRBV10-3	CAIGSEASTDTQYF	TGTGCCATCGGAAGCGAGGCTAGCACAGATACGCAGTATTTT
-	-	TRBJ2-1	TRBV29-1	CSVKGLGIEQFF	TGCAGCGTAAAGGGACTGGGGATTGAGCAGTTCTTC
few	TRBD2	TRBJ2-7	TRBV28	CAVAVGGGPYEQYF	TGTGCAGTCGCCGTTGGGGGAGGGCCGTACGAGCAGTACTTC
-	-	TRBJ2-5	TRBV7-8	CASSLNLPETQYF	TGTGCCAGCAGCCTTAACCTCCCAGAGACCCAGTACTTC
-	-	TRBJ1-1	TRBV10-3	CAISGGSGGIAEAFF	TGTGCCATCAGTGGGGGGAGTGGCGGTATCGCTGAAGCTTTCTTT
many	TRBD2	TRBJ2-7	TRBV30	CAWELAGAGEQYF	TGTGCCTGGGAACTAGCGGGAGCTGGCGAGCAGTACTTC
-	TRBD1	TRBJ1-5	TRBV20-1	CSATDMDRGSQPQHF	TGCAGTGCTACCGACATGGACAGGGGATCCCAGCCCCAGCATTTT
-	-	TRBJ2-5	TRBV7-8	CAAAPAFRETQYF	TGTGCCGCCGCCCCAGCCTTCAGGGAGACCCAGTACTTC
-	TRBD1	TRBJ2-1	TRBV5-1	CASSIQGVYNEQFF	TGCGCCAGCAGCATACAGGGGGTCTACAATGAGCAGTTCTTC
many	-	TRBJ1-3	TRBV20-1	CSAGGSGNTIYF	TGCAGTGCAGGGGGGTCTGGAAACACCATATATTTT
many	-	TRBJ2-1	TRBV29-1	CSVEGGTYNEQFF	TGCAGCGTTGAAGGGGGAACCTACAATGAGCAGTTCTTC
-	-	TRBJ1-6	TRBV20-1	CSARPTQGVGSPLHF	TGCAGTGCTAGACCAACACAGGGAGTAGGGTCACCCCTCCACTTT